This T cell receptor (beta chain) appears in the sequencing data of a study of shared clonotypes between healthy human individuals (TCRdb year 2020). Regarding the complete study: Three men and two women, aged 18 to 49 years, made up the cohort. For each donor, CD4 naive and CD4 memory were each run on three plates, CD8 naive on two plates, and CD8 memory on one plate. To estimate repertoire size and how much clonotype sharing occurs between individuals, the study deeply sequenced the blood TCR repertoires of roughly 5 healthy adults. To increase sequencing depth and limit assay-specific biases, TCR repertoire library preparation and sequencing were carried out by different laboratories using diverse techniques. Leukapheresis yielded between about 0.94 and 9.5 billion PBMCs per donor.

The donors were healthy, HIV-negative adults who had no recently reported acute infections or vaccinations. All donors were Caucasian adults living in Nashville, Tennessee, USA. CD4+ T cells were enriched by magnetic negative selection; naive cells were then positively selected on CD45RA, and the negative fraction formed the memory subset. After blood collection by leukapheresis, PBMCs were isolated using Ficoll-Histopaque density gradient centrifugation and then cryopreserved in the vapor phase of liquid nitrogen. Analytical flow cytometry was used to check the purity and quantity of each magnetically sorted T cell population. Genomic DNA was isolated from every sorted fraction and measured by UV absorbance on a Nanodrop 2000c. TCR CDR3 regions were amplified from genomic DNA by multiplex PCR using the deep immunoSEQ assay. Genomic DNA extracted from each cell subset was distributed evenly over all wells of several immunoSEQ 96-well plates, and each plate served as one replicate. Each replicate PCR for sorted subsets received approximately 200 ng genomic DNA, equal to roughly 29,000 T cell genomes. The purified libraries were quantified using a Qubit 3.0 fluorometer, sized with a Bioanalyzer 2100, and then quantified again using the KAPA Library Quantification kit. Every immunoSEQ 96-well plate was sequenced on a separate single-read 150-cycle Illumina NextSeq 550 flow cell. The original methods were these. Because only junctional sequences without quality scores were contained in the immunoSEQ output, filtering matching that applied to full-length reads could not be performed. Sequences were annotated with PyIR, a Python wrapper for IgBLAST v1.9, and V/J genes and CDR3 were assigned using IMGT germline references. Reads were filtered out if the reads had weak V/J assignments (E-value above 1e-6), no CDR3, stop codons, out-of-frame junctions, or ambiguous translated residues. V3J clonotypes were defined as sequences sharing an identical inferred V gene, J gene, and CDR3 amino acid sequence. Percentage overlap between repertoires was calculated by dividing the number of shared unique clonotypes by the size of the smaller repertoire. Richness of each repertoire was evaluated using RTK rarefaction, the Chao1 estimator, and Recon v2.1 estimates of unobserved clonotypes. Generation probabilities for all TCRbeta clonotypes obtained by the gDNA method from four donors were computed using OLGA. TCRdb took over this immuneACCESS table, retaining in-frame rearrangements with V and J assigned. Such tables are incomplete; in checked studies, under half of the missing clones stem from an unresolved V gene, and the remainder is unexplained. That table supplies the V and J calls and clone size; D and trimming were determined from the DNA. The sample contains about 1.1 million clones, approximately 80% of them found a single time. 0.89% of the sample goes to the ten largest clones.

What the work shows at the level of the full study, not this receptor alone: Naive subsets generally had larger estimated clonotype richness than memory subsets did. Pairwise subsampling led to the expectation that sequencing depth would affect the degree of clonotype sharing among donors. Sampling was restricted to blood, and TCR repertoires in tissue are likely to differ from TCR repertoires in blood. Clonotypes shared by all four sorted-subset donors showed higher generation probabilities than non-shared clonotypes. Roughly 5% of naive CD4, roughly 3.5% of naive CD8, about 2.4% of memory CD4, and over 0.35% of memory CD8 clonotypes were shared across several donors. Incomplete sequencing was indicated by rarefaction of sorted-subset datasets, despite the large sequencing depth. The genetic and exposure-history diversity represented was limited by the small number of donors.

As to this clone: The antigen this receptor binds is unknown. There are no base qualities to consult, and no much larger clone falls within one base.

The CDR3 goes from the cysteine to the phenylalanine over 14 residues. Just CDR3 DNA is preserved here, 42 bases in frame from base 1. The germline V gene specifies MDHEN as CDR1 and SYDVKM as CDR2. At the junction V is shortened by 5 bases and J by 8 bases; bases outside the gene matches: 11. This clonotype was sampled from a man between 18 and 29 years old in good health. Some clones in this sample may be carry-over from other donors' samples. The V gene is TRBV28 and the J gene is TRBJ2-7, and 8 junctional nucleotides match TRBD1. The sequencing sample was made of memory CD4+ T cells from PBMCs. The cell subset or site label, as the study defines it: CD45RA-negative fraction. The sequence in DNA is TGTGCCAGCAGTACCCGGACAGGGACCTTTAAGCAGTACTTC. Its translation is CASSTRTGTFKQYF. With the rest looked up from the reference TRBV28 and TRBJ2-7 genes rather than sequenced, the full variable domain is DVKVTQSSRYLVKRTGEKVFLECVQDMDHENMFWYRQDPGLGLRLIYFSYDVKMKEKGDIPEGYSVSREKKERFSLILESASTNQTSMYLCASSTRTGTFKQYFGPGTRLTVT.